A selection of T cell receptor beta chains follows, all from one sample in a study of spatial heterogeneity in lung cancer. TCRdb called the 5' RACE reads again in MiXCR, with one record for every CDR3 protein. Among 3,400 or so distinct CDR3 sequences listed, roughly 30% were seen once. Sequences were derived from lung tumor tissue, sampled at surgery. The receptors here all came from a male donor with early-stage non-small cell lung cancer. Both conserved end residues are part of each CDR3. A D gene is named only where the DNA matches it firmly. Some rows have no size entry. The others give once, few or many, or a class for an expanded clone.

size | D | J | V | CDR3 | DNA
once | TRBD2 | TRBJ2-1 | TRBV29-1 | CSASGSAHEQFF | TGCAGCGCTAGCGGGAGTGCCCATGAGCAGTTCTTC
NA | NA | TRBJ1-1 | TRBV10-1 | CASSESGTEAFF | TGCGCCAGCAGTGAGTCGGGCACTGAAGCTTTCTTT
few | NA | TRBJ2-1 | TRBV5-5 | CASSSRGVFSGRGDNEQFF | TGTGCCAGCAGCTCACGGGGAGTTTTTAGCGGAAGAGGAGACAATGAGCAGTTCTTC
many | TRBD1 | TRBJ1-2 | TRBV30 | CAWSGKGQGINGYTF | TGTGCCTGGAGTGGTAAGGGACAGGGAATAAATGGCTACACCTTC
medium-sized | NA | TRBJ2-2 | TRBV5-1 | CASSPSPNTGELFF | TGCGCCAGCAGCCCAAGCCCGAACACCGGGGAGCTGTTTTTT
many | NA | TRBJ1-1 | TRBV6-5 | CASSPRQVGAEAFF | TGTGCCAGCAGTCCGAGACAGGTCGGAGCTGAAGCTTTCTTT
NA | NA | TRBJ2-1 | TRBV24-1 | CATADGSRSQYNEQFF | TGTGCCACAGCCGACGGATCCCGCAGCCAATACAATGAGCAGTTCTTC
NA | TRBD2 | TRBJ2-1 | TRBV4-3 | CASSLSGGAHNEQFF | TGCGCCAGCAGCCTCAGCGGGGGGGCCCACAATGAGCAGTTCTTC
medium-sized | NA | TRBJ2-5 | TRBV2 | CASSETETQYF | TGTGCCAGCAGTGAGACAGAGACCCAGTACTTC
NA | NA | TRBJ2-7 | TRBV29-1 | CSVDLGPGYEQYF | TGCAGCGTTGATTTAGGCCCTGGCTACGAGCAGTACTTC